This T cell receptor (beta chain) was observed in a study of CD8+CD57+ T cells in acquired aplastic anemia. Patients picked for sequencing had shown CD8+CD57+ cell expansion detected by flow cytometry. Germline CDR1 SEHNR, CDR2 FQNEAQ (reference sequence). CDR3 size: 14 residues. A remark on this clonotype: One end of the junction is discordant with germline, which a read error may explain.

CDR3 and TCR beta VDJ profiling relied on genomic DNA as the template. TCRdb used MiXCR to reprocess the reads, holding one entry per CDR3 protein. There are about 270,000 distinct CDR3 sequences in the sample; roughly 82% occur only once, and 40% to 50% lies in the top ten. The sequence was collected from a human donor with aplastic anemia. The chain joins TRBV7-9 to TRBJ2-1; D remains ambiguous. The sequenced sample consisted of sorted CD4+, CD8+, or CD8+CD57+ T cells (not recorded which) from PBMCs. Written as DNA, the CDR3 is TGTGCCAGCAGCTTAGGGGTTAGCTCACCCCTCCACTTTTTC. It specifies CASSLGVSSPLHFF.